The 18 T cell receptor beta chains given below trace back to one sample, sequenced in a study of CD8 T cells in ankylosing spondylitis. Study observations and caveats: Eight highly homologous variants made up a TCR beta motif, and this motif appeared characteristic of ankylosing spondylitis blood.

TCRdb reprocessed the 5' RACE reads with MiXCR, giving one entry per CDR3 protein. The table records about 750,000 distinct CDR3 sequences, 19% of them present only once. The antigens these receptors bind are not known. The sample consisted of blood, either unsorted or a sorted T cell fraction (not recorded which). Source of these receptors: a male donor with ankylosing spondylitis.

The chain links TRBV5-1 to TRBJ1-1; TRBD1 matches at 10 bases. The ends lost 3 bases at V and 5 bases at J; junction bases unmatched: 7. The CDR3 is 15 amino acids. Germline V lookup: CDR1 SGHRS, CDR2 YFSETQ. CDR3 nucleotide sequence: TGCGCCAGCAGCTGGTCCGGGACAGGGGTTACTGAAGCTTTCTTT. It specifies CASSWSGTGVTEAFF.

This clonotype was seen a handful of times. The chain joins TRBV4-2 to TRBJ2-2, with a tentative D call TRBD2 (5 bases). V gave up 5 bases and J gave up 5 bases, with 15 bases separating them. Germline assignment: CDR1 LGHNA and CDR2 YNFKEQ. This CDR3 region has 15 residues. CDR3 DNA: TGTGCCAGCAGCAACAGCGGTATGGGAACCGGGGAGCTGTTTTTT. Translating gives CASSNSGMGTGELFF.

This rearrangement joins TRBV4-3 to TRBJ1-2; D unclear. Trimming cost V 0 bases and J 4 bases, with 9 bases left between them. This CDR3 contains 14 residues. Germline V gives CDR1 LGHNA, CDR2 YSLEER. The CDR3 DNA reads as TGCGCCAGCAGCCAAGAGCTGGGGAGCTATGGCTACACCTTC. It yields the protein CASSQELGSYGYTF.

This clonotype was observed many times. The gene calls are TRBV5-1 and TRBJ2-5; D not resolved. Germline V gene sequence: CDR1 SGHRS, CDR2 YFSETQ. The CDR3 is 14 residues long. The V and J ends lost 0 bases and 0 bases respectively, with 6 bases between them. The CDR3: CASSLVPDQETQYF. The CDR3 nucleotides read TGCGCCAGCAGCTTGGTTCCAGACCAAGAGACCCAGTACTTC.

This clonotype showed up many times. V gene TRBV20-1 combines with J gene TRBJ1-4; 11 nucleotides align to TRBD1. The junction had 6 bases not matched to a gene; V was cut back by 1 base and J by 8 bases. CDR1 is DFQATT and CDR2 is SNEGSKA in the germline V gene (reference sequence). This CDR3 spans 15 amino acids. The CDR3, as DNA: TGCAGTGCTAGAGGTGGACAGGGGGCAGGCGAAAAACTGTTTTTT. Translating gives CSARGGQGAGEKLFF.

The V and J genes are TRBV6-5 and TRBJ1-4; D not resolved. Germline lookup yields CDR1 MNHEY and CDR2 SVGAGI. Deletions cut 0 bases from V and 3 bases from J, with 8 bases between. The CDR3 consists of 15 residues. As DNA, the CDR3 is TGTGCCAGCAGTTACTCGGGGTGGTCTAATGAAAAACTGTTTTTT. This gives the protein CASSYSGWSNEKLFF.

The rearrangement links TRBV5-5 to TRBJ1-5; 7 bases align to TRBD1. Per the germline V gene, CDR1 is SGHKS and CDR2 is YYEKEE (reference sequence). The length of the CDR3 is 15 residues. With 2 bases clipped from V and 4 bases from J, the junction kept 6 bases outside the gene matches. The CDR3 loop reads CASSFRTGPNQPQHF. The CDR3 DNA reads as TGTGCCAGCAGCTTCAGGACAGGACCAAATCAGCCCCAGCATTTT.

V usage is TRBV18 and J usage is TRBJ2-7; no reliable D call. Germline V gene lookup returns CDR1 KGHSH and CDR2 LQKENI. CDR3 length: 14 amino acids. V was clipped by 0 bases and J by 6 bases, with 12 bases between them. The CDR3 nucleotides read TGTGCCAGCTCACCACCAACCAAGGACGGCGAGCAGTACTTC. Encoded protein: CASSPPTKDGEQYF.

The chain's CDR3 is CSVVSGRLGTGELFF. Written as DNA, the CDR3 is TGCAGCGTTGTGAGTGGGAGGCTAGGCACCGGGGAGCTGTTTTTT. The rearrangement uses TRBV29-1 and TRBJ2-2, with D maybe TRBD2 (6 bases). Trimming removed 4 bases from V and 4 bases from J, with 16 bases in between. CDR1 and CDR2 (germline): SQVTM, ANQGSEA. CDR3 size: 15 residues.

The chain employs TRBV12-3 or TRBV12-4 and TRBJ1-1; 8 nucleotides match TRBD1. The CDR3 has 13 amino acids. V was pared by 6 bases and J by 5 bases, with 5 bases of the junction left unmatched. The DNA of the CDR3 is TGTGCCAGCAGAAGCAGGGGGCGTACTGAAGCTTTCTTT. Amino acid sequence: CASRSRGRTEAFF.

This clonotype was found many times. The chain recombines TRBV4-2 with TRBJ2-7; tentative D call: TRBD2 (5 bases). The length of the CDR3 is 14 residues. Germline CDR1 reads LGHNA; CDR2 reads YNFKEQ. V was pared by 0 bases and J by 8 bases, with 14 bases between. As DNA, the CDR3 is TGTGCCAGCAGCCAAGATCGGGGTAGTGTGCAGCAGTACTTC. It yields the protein CASSQDRGSVQQYF.

The chain is built from TRBV20-1 and TRBJ2-5; TRBD2 aligns across 8 bases. The CDR3 extends over 13 amino acids. J lost 3 bases, V lost 4 bases, and 4 bases had no gene match. The germline CDR1 and CDR2 sequences are DFQATT and SNEGSKA (reference sequence). CDR3: CSAIPGGKETQYF. In DNA, the CDR3 is TGCAGTGCTATCCCGGGAGGGAAAGAGACCCAGTACTTC.

The V and J genes are TRBV4-3 and TRBJ2-7; either TRBD1 or TRBD2 may supply D (5 bases each). Germline V gene lookup returns CDR1 LGHNA and CDR2 YSLEER. V shed 0 bases and J shed 2 bases, with 14 bases lying between them. There are 16 residues in the CDR3. The CDR3 nucleotides read TGCGCCAGCAGCCAAGAGGCACACACGGGACCCTACGAGCAGTACTTC. Translation gives CASSQEAHTGPYEQYF.

This clonotype has just a few counts. This chain uses TRBV4-2 with TRBJ1-6, with D uncertain. The CDR3 runs 15 residues. Germline values: CDR1 LGHNA, CDR2 YNFKEQ. V lost 0 bases and J lost 5, with 8 bases in between. CDR3 in amino acids: CASSQDREDNSPLHF. The DNA of the CDR3 is TGTGCCAGCAGCCAAGACCGGGAAGATAATTCACCCCTCCACTTT.

The rearrangement joins TRBV7-6 to TRBJ2-3; a weak D match, TRBD1 (5 bases). V was pared by 6 bases and J by 8 bases, with 15 bases between. Per the germline V gene, CDR1 is SGHVS and CDR2 is FNYEAQ. The length of the CDR3 is 13 residues. The DNA for the CDR3 is TGTGCCAGCAGGGCGGCAGGGTCTGGTACGCAGTATTTT. This codes for CASRAAGSGTQYF. The full variable domain, its missing parts supplied by reference TRBV7-6 and TRBJ2-3, is GAGVSQSPRYKVTKRGQDVALRCDPISGHVSLYWYRQALGQGPEFLTYFNYEAQQDKSGLPNDRFSAERPEGSISTLTIQRTEQRDSAMYRCASRAAGSGTQYFGPGTRLTVL.

A few counts support this clonotype. The chain employs TRBV12-3 or TRBV12-4 and TRBJ2-7; no clear D. Trimming took 6 bases from V and 7 from J, leaving 13 bases between them. This CDR3 has 12 amino acids. This chain's CDR3 is CASSPDGGEQYF. In nucleotides, the CDR3 is TGTGCCAGCAGCCCTGACGGCGGTGAGCAGTACTTC.

The chain couples TRBV7-9 to TRBJ2-1; D unresolved. CDR1 and CDR2 from the germline V gene are SEHNR and FQNEAQ (reference sequence). The CDR3 is 13 residues long. With 4 bases removed from V and 3 bases from J, the gap between germline ends came to 7 bases. In DNA, the CDR3 is TGTGCCAGCAGCTCCACCAACTACAATGAGCAGTTCTTC. Translating it yields CASSSTNYNEQFF.

The table lists this clonotype with a few counts. The J gene is TRBJ2-3, the V gene TRBV29-1, with TRBD1 identical over 7 bases. J lost 5 bases, V lost 5 bases, and 1 base had no gene match. CDR3 size: 11 residues. The V gene's germline CDR1 is SQVTM and CDR2 ANQGSEA. The CDR3 is CSVYRGDTQYF. The CDR3 DNA reads as TGCAGCGTTTACAGGGGAGATACGCAGTATTTT.